This T cell receptor (beta chain) was found in a study of naive and memory T cell subsets. The study's findings and limits: Naive repertoires, especially CD8, held a few larger clonotypes, possibly memory cells re-expressing CD45RA.

This clonotype occurred a few times. Its antigen is unidentified. This CDR3 spans 18 amino acids. V dropped 0 bases and J dropped 3 bases, with 21 bases sitting between them. Germline CDR1 is DFQATT and CDR2 is SNEGSKA (reference sequence). Four subsets defined by CD45RA and CD27 were sorted after CD3, CD4, CD8 and live/dead staining. Two oligonucleotides, mixed equimolar, formed the beta constant-region primer covering TRBC1 and TRBC2. Ligated cDNA was amplified by four rounds of PCR with nested alpha and beta constant-region primers and SP2. TCRdb re-derived calls from the UMI-ligation and nested PCR reads in MiXCR, one entry per CDR3 protein. The sample lists 130,000 to 150,000 distinct CDR3 sequences; 15% to 20% were seen once.

The chain employs TRBV20-1 and TRBJ2-1; D is perhaps TRBD1 (7 bases). The specimen was naive CD4+ T cells from blood. The sequence was collected from a human donor in good health. The CDR3 DNA reads as TGCAGTGCTAGAGATAAAGGGGGCCAGGGGGGAGTCTACAATGAGCAGTTCTTC. Translating it yields CSARDKGGQGGVYNEQFF.